The T cell receptor beta chain under discussion was sequenced for a study of Graves' ophthalmopathy and Graves' hyperthyroidism. Findings and caveats of the study: Discrimination between ophthalmopathy and stable hyperthyroidism by a 13-signature model showed 87.88% sensitivity and 75% to 84% specificity.

To note about this clonotype: The antigen is undetermined. The junction departs from the called germline gene at one end, perhaps through a read error.

Germline V gene sequence: CDR1 SGDLS, CDR2 YYNGEE. CDR3 length: 16 amino acids. Diagnosis used clinical symptoms, serum thyroxine, TRAb, thyroid ultrasound and orbital computed tomography. PBMCs were obtained from approximately 10 ml of fresh peripheral blood. The study amplified TCR beta CDR3 regions using RNA transcripts. The first round was an RT-PCR with HTBI primers, and the second round was a multiplex PCR. TCRdb reprocessed the multiplex PCR reads via MiXCR and lists one record per CDR3 protein. The profile shows about 740,000 distinct CDR3 sequences, 35% to 50% of them singletons. The source is an adult man with Graves' ophthalmopathy. This sequence joins TRBV9 and TRBJ2-5; D is possibly TRBD2 (6 bases). The source material was peripheral blood. DNA for the CDR3: TGCGCCAGCAGCCAAGCGCACCGGGGGTGGGAGGAGACCCAGTACTTC. Its translation: CASSQAHRGWEETQYF.